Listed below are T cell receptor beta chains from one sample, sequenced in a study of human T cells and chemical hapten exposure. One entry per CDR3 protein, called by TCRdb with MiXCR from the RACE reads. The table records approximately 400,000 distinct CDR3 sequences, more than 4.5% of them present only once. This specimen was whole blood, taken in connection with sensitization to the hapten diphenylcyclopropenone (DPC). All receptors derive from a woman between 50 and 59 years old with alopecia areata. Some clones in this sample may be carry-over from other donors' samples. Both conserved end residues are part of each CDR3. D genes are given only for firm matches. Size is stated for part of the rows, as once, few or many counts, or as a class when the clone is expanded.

CASSLWSSPLHF,TGTGCCAGCAGTTTATGGTCTTCACCCCTCCACTTT,TRBV12-3/TRBV12-4,.,many,TRBJ1-6
CASSFFRDLNYGYTF,TGTGCCAGCAGCTTTTTCCGGGACCTAAACTATGGCTACACCTTC,TRBV7-8,.,many,TRBJ1-2
CSARLRSNVLTF,TGCAGTGCTAGGCTAAGGAGTAACGTCCTGACTTTC,TRBV20-1,.,.,TRBJ2-6
CASKPGQGPYEQYF,TGTGCCAGCAAGCCGGGACAGGGTCCCTACGAGCAGTACTTC,TRBV28,TRBD1,many,TRBJ2-7
CASSLNFDRSNQPQHF,TGTGCCAGCTCACTCAATTTCGACAGGAGCAATCAGCCCCAGCATTTT,TRBV18,.,many,TRBJ1-5
CASSLAGHGGNTEAFF,TGCGCCAGCAGCTTGGCAGGACACGGTGGAAACACTGAAGCTTTCTTT,TRBV5-1,.,many,TRBJ1-1
CAISDGGVGDTQYF,TGTGCCATCAGTGATGGCGGGGTCGGAGATACGCAGTATTTT,TRBV10-3,.,many,TRBJ2-3
CASSSGLAEFYEQFF,TGTGCCAGCAGTTCGGGACTAGCGGAATTCTATGAGCAGTTCTTC,TRBV5-6,TRBD2,many,TRBJ2-1
CASTTGFSPLHF,TGTGCCAGCACAACAGGGTTTTCACCCCTCCACTTT,TRBV7-9,.,many,TRBJ1-6
CASSSGRTGELFF,TGTGCCAGCAGCTCCGGGAGGACCGGGGAGCTGTTTTTT,TRBV7-2,TRBD2,many,TRBJ2-2
CASSQPDRGYEQYF,TGTGCCAGCAGCCAACCTGACAGGGGGTACGAGCAGTACTTC,TRBV4-2,TRBD1,.,TRBJ2-7
CASSYRDRGSDTQYF,TGTGCCAGCAGTTACCGGGACAGGGGTTCAGATACGCAGTATTTT,TRBV6-5,TRBD1,many,TRBJ2-3
CASSTDRGPSEKLFF,TGTGCCAGCAGCACAGACCGGGGCCCTAGTGAAAAACTGTTTTTT,TRBV7-8,.,many,TRBJ1-4
CASSEDRANQPQHF,TGTGCCAGCAGTGAAGACAGGGCCAATCAGCCCCAGCATTTT,TRBV2,.,.,TRBJ1-5
CASSYSGTGFEAFF,TGTGCCAGCAGTTACTCCGGGACAGGGTTTGAAGCTTTCTTT,TRBV6-2/TRBV6-3,TRBD1,many,TRBJ1-1
CSVSPGTSGYNEQFF,TGCAGCGTCAGCCCCGGGACTAGCGGTTACAATGAGCAGTTCTTC,TRBV29-1,TRBD2,many,TRBJ2-1
CASSQEGTGGASGNTIYF,TGTGCCAGCAGCCAAGAGGGGACAGGGGGCGCCTCTGGAAACACCATATATTTT,TRBV4-2,TRBD1,.,TRBJ1-3
CSARVRPGRTGGYTF,TGCAGTGCTAGAGTCCGACCCGGGCGGACCGGTGGCTACACCTTC,TRBV20-1,.,many,TRBJ1-2
CASSVEAGGYYNEQFF,TGTGCCAGCAGCGTAGAGGCGGGAGGGTACTACAATGAGCAGTTCTTC,TRBV9,TRBD2,many,TRBJ2-1
CASSFRQGGMDEQFF,TGTGCCAGCAGCTTTAGACAGGGGGGCATGGATGAGCAGTTCTTC,TRBV5-4,TRBD1,.,TRBJ2-1
CASNPFGPYGYTF,TGTGCCAGCAACCCCTTCGGGCCCTATGGCTACACCTTC,TRBV12-3/TRBV12-4,.,many,TRBJ1-2
CASSQDTGKGATNEKLFF,TGCGCCAGCAGCCAAGATACGGGGAAAGGGGCAACTAATGAAAAACTGTTTTTT,TRBV4-3,.,few,TRBJ1-4
CASSFSRQYQETQYF,TGTGCCAGCAGTTTCAGTCGACAGTACCAAGAGACCCAGTACTTC,TRBV27,.,few,TRBJ2-5
CASSLGRNKGEAFF,TGTGCCAGCAGTTTGGGAAGGAATAAAGGTGAAGCTTTCTTT,TRBV12-3/TRBV12-4,.,many,TRBJ1-1
CASSLEIGAFNEKLFF,TGTGCCAGCAGCTTAGAGATTGGCGCTTTTAATGAAAAACTGTTTTTT,TRBV11-2,.,many,TRBJ1-4
CAWRGWAKNIQYF,TGTGCCTGGAGAGGGTGGGCCAAAAACATTCAGTACTTC,TRBV30,.,few,TRBJ2-4
CASSVGGGLAVNEQFF,TGTGCCAGCAGCGTAGGAGGGGGACTAGCGGTCAATGAGCAGTTCTTC,TRBV9,TRBD2,many,TRBJ2-1
CASSGPRSGYTF,TGTGCCAGCAGCGGGCCCAGATCTGGCTACACCTTC,TRBV9,.,few,TRBJ1-2
CSARADHKNIQYF,TGCAGTGCTAGAGCCGACCACAAAAACATTCAGTACTTC,TRBV20-1,.,many,TRBJ2-4
CASSSWTSGRTDTQYF,TGTGCCAGCAGTTCCTGGACTAGCGGGAGAACAGATACGCAGTATTTT,TRBV27,TRBD2,.,TRBJ2-3
CASSLDLGGGPSYNEQFF,TGTGCCAGCAGCTTAGATTTGGGTGGCGGGCCCTCCTACAATGAGCAGTTCTTC,TRBV11-2,.,.,TRBJ2-1
CASSQDPAQETQYF,TGTGCCAGCAGCCAAGATCCCGCACAAGAGACCCAGTACTTC,TRBV3-1,.,few,TRBJ2-5
CASSFTGTETQYF,TGTGCCAGCAGCTTTACTGGGACCGAGACCCAGTACTTC,TRBV7-7,.,many,TRBJ2-5
CASSLVPGYEQYF,TGTGCCAGCAGCTTAGTGCCGGGGTACGAGCAGTACTTC,TRBV7-8,.,.,TRBJ2-7
CATSIGVADTDTQYF,TGTGCCACGTCTATTGGGGTAGCGGACACAGATACGCAGTATTTT,TRBV2,.,many,TRBJ2-3
CASSEGGASNQPQHF,TGTGCCAGCAGTGAAGGAGGCGCGAGCAATCAGCCCCAGCATTTT,TRBV2,.,few,TRBJ1-5
CASSQEFRQETQYF,TGCGCCAGCAGCCAAGAGTTCCGCCAAGAGACCCAGTACTTC,TRBV4-1,.,few,TRBJ2-5
CASSADRVDQPQHF,TGTGCCAGCAGTGCGGACAGGGTCGATCAGCCCCAGCATTTT,TRBV27,TRBD1,many,TRBJ1-5
CASSPAGGADTQYF,TGTGCCAGCAGCCCTGCAGGAGGGGCAGATACGCAGTATTTT,TRBV2,.,.,TRBJ2-3
CSATQGGARIGEQYF,TGCAGTGCTACACAAGGGGGGGCGAGGATAGGGGAGCAGTACTTC,TRBV20-1,.,few,TRBJ2-7
CASSLGGRVLEAFF,TGTGCCAGCAGCTTGGGCGGGCGGGTGCTTGAAGCTTTCTTT,TRBV5-4,.,.,TRBJ1-1
CASSLFSLETQYF,TGTGCCAGCAGCTTATTTAGCCTAGAGACCCAGTACTTC,TRBV7-2,.,many,TRBJ2-5
CASSLDGAGGRSQHF,TGTGCCAGCAGCTTAGACGGGGCAGGGGGTCGGTCCCAGCATTTT,TRBV7-2,TRBD1,few,TRBJ1-5
CASSQSLQGAYRYGYTF,TGTGCCAGCAGCCAATCGCTACAGGGGGCTTATCGGTATGGCTACACCTTC,TRBV14,TRBD1,few,TRBJ1-2
CASSAIDGRTEAFF,TGCGCCAGCAGCGCAATTGACGGGAGGACTGAAGCTTTCTTT,TRBV5-1,.,few,TRBJ1-1
CASSSAGTGNNEQFF,TGTGCCAGCAGTAGTGCCGGGACAGGGAACAATGAGCAGTTCTTC,TRBV28,TRBD1,many,TRBJ2-1
CASSANRVGEQYF,TGTGCCAGCAGTGCGAACAGGGTCGGCGAGCAGTACTTC,TRBV2,.,many,TRBJ2-7
CASRYRQGTGANVLTF,TGTGCCAGCAGATACCGACAGGGCACTGGGGCCAACGTCCTGACTTTC,TRBV6-5,TRBD1,.,TRBJ2-6
CASSIPAGGDTQYF,TGTGCCAGTAGTATCCCAGCGGGAGGTGATACGCAGTATTTT,TRBV19,TRBD2,.,TRBJ2-3
CSATTGNFGNSPLHF,TGCAGTGCTACGACAGGGAACTTCGGAAATTCACCCCTCCACTTT,TRBV20-1,TRBD1,.,TRBJ1-6
CASSRNAGAEQFF,TGTGCCAGCAGTCGAAACGCAGGGGCTGAGCAGTTCTTC,TRBV9,.,many,TRBJ2-1
CACGAHYEQYF,TGTGCCTGCGGGGCACACTACGAGCAGTACTTC,TRBV6-2/TRBV6-3,.,.,TRBJ2-7
CASSSLRTASNIQYF,TGTGCCAGCAGTTCCCTTCGGACAGCCTCAAACATTCAGTACTTC,TRBV6-2/TRBV6-3,.,many,TRBJ2-4
CATSQTDTQYF,TGTGCCACCAGCCAAACAGATACGCAGTATTTT,TRBV24-1,.,few,TRBJ2-3
CASSRAPKTQYF,TGTGCCAGCAGTCGCGCCCCCAAGACCCAGTACTTC,TRBV2,.,many,TRBJ2-5
CASSPDRSRDTEAFF,TGTGCCAGCAGCCCGGACAGGTCCCGGGACACTGAAGCTTTCTTT,TRBV7-9,TRBD1,many,TRBJ1-1
CAISPSDYSNQPQHF,TGTGCCATCAGTCCGTCCGACTATAGCAATCAGCCCCAGCATTTT,TRBV10-3,.,many,TRBJ1-5
CASSASLEQYF,TGTGCCAGCAGTGCGTCGCTCGAGCAGTACTTC,TRBV25-1,.,many,TRBJ2-7